This T cell receptor (beta chain) was found in a study of T cells in Graves' hyperthyroidism and ophthalmopathy. Overall study results and limits: Most thyroid-expanded clonotypes above 0.001 were also found in blood.

The table lists this clonotype with many counts. Its antigen is not identified. CDR3 length: 15 amino acids. V lost 4 bases, J lost 4 bases, and 18 bases lay in between. CDR1 is GTSNPN and CDR2 is SVGIG in the germline V gene (reference sequence). There were TCR beta CDR3 regions amplified from RNA transcripts. HTBI primers were the set used in a first-round RT-PCR of the TCR CDR3. TCRdb used MiXCR to reprocess the multiplex PCR reads, holding one entry per CDR3 protein. The sample consists of approximately 400,000 distinct CDR3 sequences, roughly an eighth of them appearing once. Sequencing used blood. The TCR originated in a man aged 45 to 65 with Graves' ophthalmopathy. The rearrangement links TRBV30 to TRBJ2-3; TRBD2 is a possible D gene (6 bases). The CDR3 region is CAWTPGGIGADTQYF. CDR3 DNA: TGTGCCTGGACCCCTGGAGGGATCGGGGCAGATACGCAGTATTTT.